This T cell receptor (beta chain) emerged from a study of Ad26.COV2.S vaccination and SARS-CoV-2 variants. Assay: immunoSEQ multiplex PCR; the TCRdb copy retains only in-frame clones and omits some. The sample holds more than 250,000 clones; about 87% are singletons and the top ten take less than 3.5%. V trimming: 6 bases; J trimming: 5 bases; junction bases outside the gene matches: 13. Per the germline V gene, CDR1 is SGDLS and CDR2 is YYNGEE. The CDR3 has 16 amino acids. Treatment noted: 15 to 20 received Ad26.COV2.S at low or high dose, single or two shots; several received placebo; per-sample allocation not given. It was on day 63 after the first vaccine or placebo injection that samples were taken.

Source: peripheral blood, taken in a trial of Ad26.COV2.S vaccine versus placebo. The chain is built from TRBV9 and TRBJ2-5, with 10 bases that match TRBD2. The receptor was derived from a person between 18 and 65 years old who received the Ad26.COV2.S COVID-19 vaccine or a placebo. Written as DNA, the CDR3 is TGTGCCAGCACCCAGCGGGAGGGCCTTCTTGTGGAGACCCAGTACTTC. Translating it yields CASTQREGLLVETQYF.